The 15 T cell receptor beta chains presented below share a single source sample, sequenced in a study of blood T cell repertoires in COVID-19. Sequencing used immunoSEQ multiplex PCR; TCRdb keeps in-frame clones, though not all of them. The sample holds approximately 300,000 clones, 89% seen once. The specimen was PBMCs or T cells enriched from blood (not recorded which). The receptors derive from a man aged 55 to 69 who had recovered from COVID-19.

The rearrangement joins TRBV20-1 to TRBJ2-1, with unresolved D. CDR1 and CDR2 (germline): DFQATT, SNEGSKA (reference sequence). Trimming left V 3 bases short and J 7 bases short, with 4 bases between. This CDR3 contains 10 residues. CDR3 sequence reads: CSASENEQFF. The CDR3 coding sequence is TGCAGTGCTAGCGAGAATGAGCAGTTCTTC.

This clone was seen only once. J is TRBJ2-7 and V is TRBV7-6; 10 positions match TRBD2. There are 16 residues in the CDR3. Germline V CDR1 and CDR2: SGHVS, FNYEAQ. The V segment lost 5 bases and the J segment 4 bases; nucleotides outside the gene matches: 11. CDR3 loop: CASSTLSSGSLYEQYF. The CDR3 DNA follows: TGTGCCAGCAGCACTCTATCTAGCGGGAGTTTATACGAGCAGTACTTC.

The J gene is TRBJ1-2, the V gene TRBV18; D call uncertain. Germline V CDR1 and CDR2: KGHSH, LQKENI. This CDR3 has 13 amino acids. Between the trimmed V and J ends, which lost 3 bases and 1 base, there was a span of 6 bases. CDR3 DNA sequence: TGTGCCAGCTCACCCTCGAGTAACTATGGCTACACCTTC. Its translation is CASSPSSNYGYTF.

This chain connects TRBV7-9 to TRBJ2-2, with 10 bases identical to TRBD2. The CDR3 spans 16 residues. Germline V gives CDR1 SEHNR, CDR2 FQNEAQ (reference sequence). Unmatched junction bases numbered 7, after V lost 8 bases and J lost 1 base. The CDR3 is CASENRLAGNTGELFF. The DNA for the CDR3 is TGTGCCAGCGAAAACCGACTAGCGGGGAACACCGGGGAGCTGTTTTTT.

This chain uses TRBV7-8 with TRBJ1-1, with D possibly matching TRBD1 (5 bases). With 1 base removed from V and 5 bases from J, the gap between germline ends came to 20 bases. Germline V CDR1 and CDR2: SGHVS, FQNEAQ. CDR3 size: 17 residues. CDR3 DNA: TGTGCCAGCAGCTTAGTGGTAATGTGGGGCGCAGGTACTGAAGCTTTCTTT. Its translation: CASSLVVMWGAGTEAFF.

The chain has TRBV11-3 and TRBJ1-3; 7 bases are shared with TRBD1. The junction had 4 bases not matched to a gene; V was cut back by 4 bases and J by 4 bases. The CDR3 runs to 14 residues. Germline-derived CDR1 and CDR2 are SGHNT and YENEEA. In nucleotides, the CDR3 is TGTGCCAGCAGCTCGGGACAGCCGGGAAACACCATATATTTT. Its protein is CASSSGQPGNTIYF.

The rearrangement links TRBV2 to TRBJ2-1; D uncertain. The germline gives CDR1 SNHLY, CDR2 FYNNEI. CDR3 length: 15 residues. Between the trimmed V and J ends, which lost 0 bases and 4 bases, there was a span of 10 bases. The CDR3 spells CASSEASGTYNEQFF. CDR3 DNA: TGTGCCAGCAGTGAAGCGTCAGGTACTTACAATGAGCAGTTCTTC.

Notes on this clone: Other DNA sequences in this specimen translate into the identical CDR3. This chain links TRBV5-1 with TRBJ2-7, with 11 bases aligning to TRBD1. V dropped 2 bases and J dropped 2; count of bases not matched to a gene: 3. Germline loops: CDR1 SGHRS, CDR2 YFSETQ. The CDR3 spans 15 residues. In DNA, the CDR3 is TGCGCCAGCAGCTTAGGACAGGGGGCAACCTACGAGCAGTACTTC. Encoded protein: CASSLGQGATYEQYF.

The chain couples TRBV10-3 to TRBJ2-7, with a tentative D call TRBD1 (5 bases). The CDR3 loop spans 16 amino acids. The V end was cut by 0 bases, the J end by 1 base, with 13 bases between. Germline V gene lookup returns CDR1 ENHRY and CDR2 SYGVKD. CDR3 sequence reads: CAISESHPTDSYEQYF. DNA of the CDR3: TGTGCCATCAGTGAGTCCCACCCGACAGATTCCTACGAGCAGTACTTC.

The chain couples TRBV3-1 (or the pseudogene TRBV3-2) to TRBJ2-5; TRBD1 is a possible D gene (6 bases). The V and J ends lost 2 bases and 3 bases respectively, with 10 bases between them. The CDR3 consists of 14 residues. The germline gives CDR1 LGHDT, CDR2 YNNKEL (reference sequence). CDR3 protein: CASSQWGREETQYF. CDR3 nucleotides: TGTGCCAGCAGCCAATGGGGGCGCGAAGAGACCCAGTACTTC.

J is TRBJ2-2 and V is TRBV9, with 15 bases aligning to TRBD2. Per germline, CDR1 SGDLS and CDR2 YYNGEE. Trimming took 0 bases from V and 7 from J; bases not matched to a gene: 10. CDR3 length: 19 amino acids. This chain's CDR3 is CASSVGTPWTSGRDGELFF. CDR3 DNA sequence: TGTGCCAGCAGCGTAGGGACCCCCTGGACTAGCGGGAGGGACGGGGAGCTGTTTTTT.

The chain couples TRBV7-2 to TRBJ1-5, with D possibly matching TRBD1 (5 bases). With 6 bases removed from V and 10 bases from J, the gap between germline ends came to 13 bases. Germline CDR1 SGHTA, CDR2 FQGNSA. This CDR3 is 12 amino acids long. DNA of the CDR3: TGTGCCAGCAGTTTGGGCCAGGGACCCCAGCATTTT. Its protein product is CASSLGQGPQHF.

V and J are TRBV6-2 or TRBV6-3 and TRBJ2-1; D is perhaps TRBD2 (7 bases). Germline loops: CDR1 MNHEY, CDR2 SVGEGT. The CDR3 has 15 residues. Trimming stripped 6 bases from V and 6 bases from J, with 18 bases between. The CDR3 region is CASSDRREMPNEQFF. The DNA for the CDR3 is TGTGCCAGCAGCGACAGGCGGGAGATGCCCAATGAGCAGTTCTTC.

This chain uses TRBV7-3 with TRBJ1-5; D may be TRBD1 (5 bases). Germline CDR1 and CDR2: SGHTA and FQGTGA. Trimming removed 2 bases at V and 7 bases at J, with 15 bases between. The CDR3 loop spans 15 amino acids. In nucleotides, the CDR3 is TGTGCCAGCAGCTTATATTCGGACAAGTCCCAGCCCCAGCATTTT. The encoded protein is CASSLYSDKSQPQHF.

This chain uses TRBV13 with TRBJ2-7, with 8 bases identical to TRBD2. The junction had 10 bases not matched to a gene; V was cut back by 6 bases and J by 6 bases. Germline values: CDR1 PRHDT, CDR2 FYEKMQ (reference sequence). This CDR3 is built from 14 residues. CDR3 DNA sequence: TGTGCCAGCAGGGATAGCGGGACCGGCCTCGAGCAGTACTTC. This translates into CASRDSGTGLEQYF.